This record concerns one T cell receptor beta chain sequence. Its antigen remains unidentified. The sample comes from a study of circulating and synovial CD4+ cells in juvenile arthritis. Deletions cut 1 base from V and 0 bases from J, with 14 bases between. CDR1 LGHNA and CDR2 YNFKEQ come from the germline V gene. This CDR3 spans 17 amino acids. The protocol was immunoSEQ multiplex PCR, while the TCRdb copy is restricted to in-frame clones and leaves out a portion. This table holds tens of thousands of clones, 80% to 95% found once. Study-wide findings and caveats: Measured synovium overlap likely understates the true shared repertoire. Diversity here was lower than in bulk blood CD4 cells. Traditional Vbeta family usage analysis missed the pathogenic-like versus bulk difference.

Sequencing was done on a sample of CD4+ T cells from blood. This clonotype originated in a human donor with juvenile idiopathic arthritis. The rearrangement joins TRBV4-2 to TRBJ2-3, with D possibly TRBD2 on 6 matching bases. The CDR3 spells CASSQGNWAGSTDTQYF. CDR3 DNA sequence: TGTGCCAGCAGCCAAGGGAATTGGGCGGGGAGCACAGATACGCAGTATTTT.